The TCR beta chain described here comes from a study of response to subunit inactivated influenza vaccine. Whole-study results and caveats: Each seasonal influenza vaccination, the authors suggested, recruits few new T cells.

TCRdb recomputed calls from the RT-PCR reads with MiXCR, one row per CDR3 protein. In the table there are about 240,000 distinct CDR3 sequences, about 12% of which are singletons. Germline trimming cut 1 base from V and 1 base from J; bases unmatched to any gene: 7. The CDR3 is made up of 16 amino acids. Germline loops: CDR1 SGHRS, CDR2 YFSETQ. This clonotype came up many times. Its antigen is undetermined. This chain links TRBV5-1 with TRBJ1-1; TRBD1 agrees at 7 bases. The sequence was obtained from a man over 45 who received an inactivated influenza vaccine. The input for sequencing was non-naive T cells sorted from PBMCs, taken around 14 days before vaccination. CDR3 in DNA: TGCGCCAGCAGCTTGTGGGGGGGACAGAGGAACACTGAAGCTTTCTTT. Its protein product is CASSLWGGQRNTEAFF.